The TCR beta chain described here comes from a study of blood T cell repertoires in COVID-19. Study details: Sites in the United States, Italy and Spain provided acute and convalescent COVID-19 samples. Sources were T cells, B-cell-depleted T cells, or PBMCs; the material itself was cDNA or gDNA.

This clone showed up just once. Authors' data handling: Estimates of nucleated cell counts were drawn from the amplification of reference gene primers. TCRdb keeps only in-frame clones here, not all; method: immunoSEQ multiplex PCR. V, J and clone size were drawn from that table, and D and trimming were deduced from the DNA. The sample lists 300,000 or so clones; over 75% were seen once. The CDR3 is made up of 17 amino acids. J gave up 5 bases and V 6 bases, and 12 bases lay outside the gene matches. Germline assignment: CDR1 KGHSH and CDR2 LQKENI. The receptor was isolated from a man in his forties or fifties with active or convalescent COVID-19. The chain carries TRBV18 and TRBJ2-3, with 12 bases fitting TRBD2. The sample was peripheral blood. CDR3 sequence: CASSLRLAGAAGDTQYF. The CDR3, as DNA: TGTGCCAGCTCCCTCAGACTAGCGGGGGCCGCGGGAGATACGCAGTATTTT.